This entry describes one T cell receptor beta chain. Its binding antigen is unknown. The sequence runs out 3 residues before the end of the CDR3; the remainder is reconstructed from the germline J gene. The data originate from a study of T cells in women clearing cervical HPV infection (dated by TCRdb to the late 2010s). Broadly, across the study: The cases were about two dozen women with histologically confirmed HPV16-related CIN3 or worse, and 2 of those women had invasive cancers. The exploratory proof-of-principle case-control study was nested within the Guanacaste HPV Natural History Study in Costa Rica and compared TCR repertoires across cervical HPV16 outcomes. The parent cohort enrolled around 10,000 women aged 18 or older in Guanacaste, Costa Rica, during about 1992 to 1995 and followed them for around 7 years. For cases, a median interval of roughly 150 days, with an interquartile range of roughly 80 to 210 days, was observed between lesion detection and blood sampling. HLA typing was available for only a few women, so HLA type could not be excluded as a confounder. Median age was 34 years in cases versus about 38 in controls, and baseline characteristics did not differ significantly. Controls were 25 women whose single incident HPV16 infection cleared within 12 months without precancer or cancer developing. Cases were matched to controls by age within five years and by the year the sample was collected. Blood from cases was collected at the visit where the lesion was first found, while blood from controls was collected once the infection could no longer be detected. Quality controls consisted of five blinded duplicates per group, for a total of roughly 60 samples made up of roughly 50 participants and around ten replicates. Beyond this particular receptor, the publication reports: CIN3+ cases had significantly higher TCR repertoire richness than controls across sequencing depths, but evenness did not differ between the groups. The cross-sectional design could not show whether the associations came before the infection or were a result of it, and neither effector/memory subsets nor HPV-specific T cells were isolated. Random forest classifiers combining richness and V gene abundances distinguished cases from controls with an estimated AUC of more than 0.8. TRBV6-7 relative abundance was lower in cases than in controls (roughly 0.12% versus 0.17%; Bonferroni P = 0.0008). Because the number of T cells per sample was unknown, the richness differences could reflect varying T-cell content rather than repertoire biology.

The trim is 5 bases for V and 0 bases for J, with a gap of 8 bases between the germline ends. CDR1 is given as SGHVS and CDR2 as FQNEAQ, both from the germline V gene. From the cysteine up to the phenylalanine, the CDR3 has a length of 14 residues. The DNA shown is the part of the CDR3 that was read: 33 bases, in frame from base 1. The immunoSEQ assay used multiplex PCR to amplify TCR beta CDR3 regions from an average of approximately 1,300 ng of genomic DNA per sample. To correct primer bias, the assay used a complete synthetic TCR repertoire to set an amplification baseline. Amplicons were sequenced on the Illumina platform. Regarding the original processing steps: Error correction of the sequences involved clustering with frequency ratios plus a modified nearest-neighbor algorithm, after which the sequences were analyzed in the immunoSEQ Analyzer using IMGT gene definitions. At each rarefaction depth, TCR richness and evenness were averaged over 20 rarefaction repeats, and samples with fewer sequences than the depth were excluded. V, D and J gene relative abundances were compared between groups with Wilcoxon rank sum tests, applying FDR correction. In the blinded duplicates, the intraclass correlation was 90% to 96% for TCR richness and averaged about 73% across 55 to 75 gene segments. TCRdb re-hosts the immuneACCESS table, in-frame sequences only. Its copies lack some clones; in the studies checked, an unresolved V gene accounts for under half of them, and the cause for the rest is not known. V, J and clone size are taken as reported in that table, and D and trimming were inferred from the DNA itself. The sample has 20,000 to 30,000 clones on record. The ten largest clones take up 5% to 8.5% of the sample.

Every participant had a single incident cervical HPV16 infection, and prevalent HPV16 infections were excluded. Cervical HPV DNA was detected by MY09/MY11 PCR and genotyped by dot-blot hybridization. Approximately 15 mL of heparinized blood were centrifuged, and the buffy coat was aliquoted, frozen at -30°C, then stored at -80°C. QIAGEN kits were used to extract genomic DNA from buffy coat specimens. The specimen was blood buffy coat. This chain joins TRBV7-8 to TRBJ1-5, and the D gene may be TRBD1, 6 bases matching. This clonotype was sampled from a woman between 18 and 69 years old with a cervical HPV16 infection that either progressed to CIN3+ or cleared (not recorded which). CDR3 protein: CASSRQVSNQPQHF. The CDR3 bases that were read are TGTGCCAGCAGCCGACAGGTTAGCAATCAGCCC.